This T cell receptor (beta chain) was sequenced for a study of vaccination and CD4 T cells after COVID-19. Treatment described: roughly 10-day PBMC culture with coronavirus spike peptide pools or control peptides (ViraFEST assay). It was with about 10 IU/ml IL-2 and roughly 10 ug/ml peptide pools that 2.2 million or so PBMCs per well were cultured. On this clonotype: Its target is unknown.

Sequenced with the Oncomine TCR Beta short-read assay was DNA taken from cultured CD4+ T cells. From the PCR reads, TCRdb called clonotypes with MiXCR, one entry per CDR3 protein. The repertoire holds over 10,000 distinct CDR3 sequences, with less than 70% as singletons. Looked up from germline, CDR1 is DFQATT and CDR2 is SNEGSKA (reference sequence). CDR3 length: 14 residues. J gave up 6 bases and V 2 bases, and 8 bases lay outside the gene matches. Study results and caveats: This study had few convalescent patients and no early post-infection samples.

Input material: CD4+ T cells from blood, cultured in vitro. V and J are TRBV20-1 and TRBJ2-7, with 9 bases lining up with TRBD2. The sequence came from a human donor who had recovered from COVID-19. The CDR3, as DNA: TGCAGTGCTAGATCTCCGGGACTAGCATCCGAGCAGTACTTC. The encoded protein is CSARSPGLASEQYF.